These T cell receptor beta chains were read from a single sample in a study of blood T cell repertoires in COVID-19. Generated by immunoSEQ multiplex PCR, the TCRdb table keeps only in-frame clones and is missing some. The sample gives 150,000 or so clones, approximately 85% of which show up once; 0.63% is in the top ten. Sequenced: peripheral blood. The receptors derive from a man aged 60-69 years with COVID-19, enrolled during active disease. CDR3s include the opening cysteine and the closing phenylalanine or tryptophan. Fields, in order: clone size, D gene, J gene, V gene, CDR3 protein, CDR3 DNA. D genes are given only for firm matches. Size is stated for part of the rows, as once, few or many counts, or as a class when the clone is expanded.

clone_size: .; d_call: .; j_call: TRBJ1-2; v_call: TRBV6-2/TRBV6-3; cdr3_aa: CASSNGLSGYGYTF; cdr3_nt: TGTGCCAGCAGCAACGGTTTATCCGGCTATGGCTACACCTTC
clone_size: .; d_call: .; j_call: TRBJ1-1; v_call: TRBV5-1; cdr3_aa: CASSLGTGLTGMNTEAFF; cdr3_nt: TGCGCCAGCAGCTTGGGTACAGGGCTAACAGGCATGAACACTGAAGCTTTCTTT
clone_size: .; d_call: TRBD1; j_call: TRBJ1-4; v_call: TRBV28; cdr3_aa: CASSKTGGGEKLFF; cdr3_nt: TGTGCCAGCAGCAAGACAGGGGGAGGAGAAAAACTGTTTTTT
clone_size: .; d_call: TRBD2; j_call: TRBJ2-7; v_call: TRBV18; cdr3_aa: CASSPMTLAGGEQYF; cdr3_nt: TGTGCCAGCTCACCAATGACACTAGCGGGAGGCGAGCAGTACTTC
clone_size: .; d_call: .; j_call: TRBJ1-1; v_call: TRBV7-3; cdr3_aa: CASSLMAGMNTEAFF; cdr3_nt: TGTGCCAGCAGCTTAATGGCAGGTATGAACACTGAAGCTTTCTTT
clone_size: .; d_call: TRBD2; j_call: TRBJ2-7; v_call: TRBV7-3; cdr3_aa: CASSLSGGYEQYF; cdr3_nt: TGTGCCAGCAGCTTATCCGGGGGGTACGAGCAGTACTTC
clone_size: .; d_call: TRBD2; j_call: TRBJ2-1; v_call: TRBV10-1; cdr3_aa: CARKGGSTYNEQFF; cdr3_nt: TGCGCCAGAAAGGGAGGGTCCACCTACAATGAGCAGTTCTTC
clone_size: .; d_call: .; j_call: TRBJ1-2; v_call: TRBV12-3/TRBV12-4; cdr3_aa: CASSFASGDGYTF; cdr3_nt: TGTGCCAGCAGTTTTGCGTCAGGGGATGGCTACACCTTC
clone_size: once; d_call: .; j_call: TRBJ1-5; v_call: TRBV4-3; cdr3_aa: CASSQGEGSQPQHF; cdr3_nt: TGCGCCAGCAGCCAAGGGGAGGGGAGCCAGCCCCAGCATTTT
clone_size: few; d_call: .; j_call: TRBJ1-6; v_call: TRBV6-5; cdr3_aa: CASRTTGMEPLHF; cdr3_nt: TGTGCCAGCAGAACAACAGGGATGGAACCCCTCCACTTT
clone_size: once; d_call: .; j_call: TRBJ2-1; v_call: TRBV29-1; cdr3_aa: CSVVSGGVGNEQFF; cdr3_nt: TGCAGCGTTGTTTCCGGGGGAGTCGGCAATGAGCAGTTCTTC
clone_size: .; d_call: TRBD1; j_call: TRBJ1-1; v_call: TRBV28; cdr3_aa: CASSSDRVTEAFF; cdr3_nt: TGTGCCAGCAGTTCCGACAGGGTAACTGAAGCTTTCTTT
clone_size: .; d_call: .; j_call: TRBJ1-2; v_call: TRBV10-3; cdr3_aa: CAIFAGTRTLNYGYTF; cdr3_nt: TGTGCCATCTTCGCAGGGACAAGAACTCTTAACTATGGCTACACCTTC
clone_size: .; d_call: .; j_call: TRBJ1-5; v_call: TRBV6-6; cdr3_aa: CASSYSEQGQPQHF; cdr3_nt: TGTGCCAGCAGTTACTCAGAACAGGGACAGCCCCAGCATTTT
clone_size: .; d_call: .; j_call: TRBJ2-2; v_call: TRBV5-4; cdr3_aa: CASSLAGVTRAGELFF; cdr3_nt: TGTGCCAGCAGCTTGGCAGGGGTAACAAGGGCCGGGGAGCTGTTTTTT
clone_size: .; d_call: TRBD1; j_call: TRBJ2-5; v_call: TRBV5-5; cdr3_aa: CASSSFWTGQETQYF; cdr3_nt: TGTGCCAGCAGCTCCTTCTGGACAGGGCAAGAGACCCAGTACTTC
clone_size: few; d_call: TRBD2; j_call: TRBJ2-7; v_call: TRBV9; cdr3_aa: CASSVGLATYEQYF; cdr3_nt: TGTGCCAGCAGCGTAGGACTAGCTACCTACGAGCAGTACTTC
clone_size: few; d_call: TRBD1; j_call: TRBJ2-2; v_call: TRBV6-6; cdr3_aa: CASSRQGANTGELFF; cdr3_nt: TGTGCCAGCAGTCGACAGGGCGCGAACACCGGGGAGCTGTTTTTT
clone_size: .; d_call: .; j_call: TRBJ2-6; v_call: TRBV29-1; cdr3_aa: CSVDAGINVLTF; cdr3_nt: TGCAGCGTTGACGCCGGGATAAACGTCCTGACTTTC
clone_size: .; d_call: TRBD2; j_call: TRBJ2-4; v_call: TRBV19; cdr3_aa: CASSMTGTRTRGNIQYF; cdr3_nt: TGTGCCAGTAGTATGACCGGGACTAGGACCCGCGGAAACATTCAGTACTTC